This TCR beta chain was sequenced for a study of blood T cell repertoires in COVID-19. This CDR3 is 15 amino acids long. CDR1 and CDR2 from the germline V gene are MDHEN and SYDVKM. The V gene lost 3 bases and the J gene lost 6 bases, with 14 bases spanning the gap. Original analysis: Reference gene primer amplification gave estimated nucleated cell counts. Here immunoSEQ multiplex PCR was the method, and the copy in TCRdb shows in-frame clones only, minus some. V and J calls and clone size are those listed in that table; D and trimming were worked out from the DNA. The sample shows around 380,000 clones, roughly 77% of them seen only once. A few counts support this clone.

The specimen sequenced was peripheral blood. This clonotype originated in a human donor with acute or convalescent COVID-19. The donor label of this sample is uncertain. The chain links TRBV28 to TRBJ2-2, with TRBD2 as a possible D gene (7 bases). CDR3 loop: CASSLAGALAGELFF. The DNA for the CDR3 is TGTGCCAGCAGTTTGGCGGGGGCGCTAGCCGGGGAGCTGTTTTTT.